The clone carrying this T cell receptor (beta chain) occurred many times. Its specificity is unknown. Template-switch 5'RACE cDNA synthesis added a 10-nucleotide unique molecular identifier. From the 5' RACE reads, TCRdb called clonotypes with MiXCR, one entry per CDR3 protein. The sample records tens of thousands of distinct CDR3 sequences, around 5.2% being singletons. These data belong to a study of neurological immune-mediated disorders. Study results and limitations: No CDR3 amino acid sequences recurred among expanded clones across subjects, suggesting private repertoires in all groups. Phylogenetic grouping assigned the repertoires of 18 of 34 multiple sclerosis patients to a single cluster of related CDR3 sequences. This cluster may be a repertoire-level signature.

Preparation of the unsorted libraries drew on 2 million PBMCs stored at -80 C. The receptor's source is a man between 18 and 29 years old with multiple sclerosis. Material: PBMCs.

CDR3 loop: CSAPPPYGGTGELFF. The CDR3 DNA is TGCAGTGCTCCACCCCCGTACGGAGGGACCGGGGAGCTGTTTTTT. The rearrangement joins TRBV20-1 to TRBJ2-2; D might be TRBD2 (6 bases). CDR3 length: 15 amino acids. CDR1 and CDR2 from the germline V gene are DFQATT and SNEGSKA (reference sequence). V lost 5 bases and J 5 bases, leaving 18 bases between the germline ends.